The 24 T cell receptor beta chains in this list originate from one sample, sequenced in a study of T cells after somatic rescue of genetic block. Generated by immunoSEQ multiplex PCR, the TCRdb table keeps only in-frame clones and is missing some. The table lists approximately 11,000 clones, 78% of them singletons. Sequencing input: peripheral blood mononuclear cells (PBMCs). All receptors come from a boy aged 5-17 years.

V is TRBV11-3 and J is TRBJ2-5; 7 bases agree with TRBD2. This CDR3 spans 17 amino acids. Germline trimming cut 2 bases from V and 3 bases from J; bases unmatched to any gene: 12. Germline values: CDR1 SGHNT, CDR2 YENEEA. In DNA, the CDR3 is TGTGCCAGCAGCTTACCCCCGGGGCTAGCGGCCAAAGAGACCCAGTACTTC. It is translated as CASSLPPGLAAKETQYF.

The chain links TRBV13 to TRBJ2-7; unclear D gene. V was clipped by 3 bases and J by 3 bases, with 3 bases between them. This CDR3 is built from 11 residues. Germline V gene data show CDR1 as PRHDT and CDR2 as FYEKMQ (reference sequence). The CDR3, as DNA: TGTGCCAGCAGCTTCGGCTACGAGCAGTACTTC. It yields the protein CASSFGYEQYF.

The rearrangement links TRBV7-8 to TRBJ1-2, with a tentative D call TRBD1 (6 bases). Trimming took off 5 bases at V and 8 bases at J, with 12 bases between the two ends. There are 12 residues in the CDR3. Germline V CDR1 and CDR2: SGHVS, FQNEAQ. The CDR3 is CASSRGGYGYTF. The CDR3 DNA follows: TGTGCCAGCAGCCGAGGGGGTTACGGCTACACCTTC.

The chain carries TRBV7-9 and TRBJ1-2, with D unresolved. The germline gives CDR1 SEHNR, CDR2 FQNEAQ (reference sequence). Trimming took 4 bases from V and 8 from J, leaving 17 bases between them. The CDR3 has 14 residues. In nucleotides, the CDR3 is TGTGCCAGCAGCTCCGACTATTATCGGGGAGGCTACACCTTC. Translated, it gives CASSSDYYRGGYTF.

CDR3 DNA sequence: TGTGCCAGCACCAAGGGGACTAGCGGCACAGATACGCAGTATTTT. It encodes CASTKGTSGTDTQYF. The gene calls are TRBV27 and TRBJ2-3; 10 positions agree with TRBD2. In germline, CDR1 is MNHEY, CDR2 SMNVEV (reference sequence). With 7 bases clipped from V and 1 base from J, the junction kept 5 bases outside the gene matches. The CDR3 is 15 amino acids.

The CDR3 here is CASRPVLGRTLDTQYF. The CDR3 DNA sequence: TGCGCCAGCAGACCTGTCTTGGGGCGCACCTTGGATACGCAGTATTTT. The V call is TRBV5-1, the J call TRBJ2-3, with a possible D match to TRBD1 (5 bases). The CDR3 extends over 16 amino acids. V lost 5 bases and J 6 bases, leaving 22 bases between the germline ends. Germline V lookup: CDR1 SGHRS, CDR2 YFSETQ.

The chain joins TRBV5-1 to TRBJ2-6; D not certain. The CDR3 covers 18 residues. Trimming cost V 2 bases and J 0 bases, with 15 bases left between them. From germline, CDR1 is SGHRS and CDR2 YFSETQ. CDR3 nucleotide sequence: TGCGCCAGCAGCTTTCGGTCCGGGCAAATCTCTGGGGCCAACGTCCTGACTTTC. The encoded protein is CASSFRSGQISGANVLTF.

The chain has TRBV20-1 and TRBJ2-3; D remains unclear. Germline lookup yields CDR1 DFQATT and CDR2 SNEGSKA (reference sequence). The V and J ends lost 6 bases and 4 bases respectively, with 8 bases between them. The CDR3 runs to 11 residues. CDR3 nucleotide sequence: TGCAGTGCCACCATGGCAGATACGCAGTATTTT. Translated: CSATMADTQYF.

The CDR3 DNA sequence: TGCAGCGTTGAACTCCAGGGGGTGTTGCACGCTGAAGCTTTCTTT. Protein product: CSVELQGVLHAEAFF. The chain recombines TRBV29-1 with TRBJ1-1; 7 positions agree with TRBD1. The germline gives CDR1 SQVTM, CDR2 ANQGSEA. This CDR3 is built from 15 residues. The V and J ends lost 2 bases and 6 bases, in that order; junction bases with no gene match: 12.

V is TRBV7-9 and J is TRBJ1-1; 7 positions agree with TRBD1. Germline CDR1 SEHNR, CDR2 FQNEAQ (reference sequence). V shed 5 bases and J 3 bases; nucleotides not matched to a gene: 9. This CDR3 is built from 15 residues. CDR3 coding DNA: TGTGCCAGCAGCCAGAAGACAGGGCGTCACACTGAAGCTTTCTTT. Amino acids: CASSQKTGRHTEAFF.

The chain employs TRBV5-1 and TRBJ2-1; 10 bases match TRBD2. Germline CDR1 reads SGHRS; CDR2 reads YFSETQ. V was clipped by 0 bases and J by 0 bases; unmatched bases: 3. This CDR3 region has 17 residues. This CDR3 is CASSLASSGSSYNEQFF. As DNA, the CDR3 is TGCGCCAGCAGCTTGGCCTCTAGCGGGAGCTCCTACAATGAGCAGTTCTTC. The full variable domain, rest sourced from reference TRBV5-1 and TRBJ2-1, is KAGVTQTPRYLIKTRGQQVTLSCSPISGHRSVSWYQQTPGQGLQFLFEYFSETQRNKGNFPGRFSGRQFSNSRSEMNVSTLELGDSALYLCASSLASSGSSYNEQFFGPGTRLTVL.

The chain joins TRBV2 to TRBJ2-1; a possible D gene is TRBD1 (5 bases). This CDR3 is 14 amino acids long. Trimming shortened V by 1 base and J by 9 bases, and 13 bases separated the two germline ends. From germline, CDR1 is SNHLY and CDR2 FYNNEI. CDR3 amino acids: CASSEGPGIVEQFF. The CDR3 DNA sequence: TGTGCCAGCAGTGAAGGCCCAGGGATAGTTGAGCAGTTCTTC.

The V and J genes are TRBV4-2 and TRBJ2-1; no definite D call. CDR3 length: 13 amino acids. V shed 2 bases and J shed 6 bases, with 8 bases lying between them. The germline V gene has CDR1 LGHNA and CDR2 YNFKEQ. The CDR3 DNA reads TGTGCCAGCAGCCAACAACCCGTCAATGAGCAGTTCTTC. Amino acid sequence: CASSQQPVNEQFF.

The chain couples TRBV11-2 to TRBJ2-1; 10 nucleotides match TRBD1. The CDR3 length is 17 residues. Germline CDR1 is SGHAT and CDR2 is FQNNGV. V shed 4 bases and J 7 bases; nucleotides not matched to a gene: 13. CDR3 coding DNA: TGTGCCAGCAGCTCTACGAAGGGGACAGGGGCAGCAAATGAGCAGTTCTTC. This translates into CASSSTKGTGAANEQFF.

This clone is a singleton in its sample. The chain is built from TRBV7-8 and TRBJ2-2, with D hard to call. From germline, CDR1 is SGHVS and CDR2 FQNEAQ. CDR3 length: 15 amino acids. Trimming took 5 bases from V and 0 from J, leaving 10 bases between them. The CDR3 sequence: CASSLYTANTGELFF. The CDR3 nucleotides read TGTGCCAGCAGCCTTTATACCGCGAACACCGGGGAGCTGTTTTTT.

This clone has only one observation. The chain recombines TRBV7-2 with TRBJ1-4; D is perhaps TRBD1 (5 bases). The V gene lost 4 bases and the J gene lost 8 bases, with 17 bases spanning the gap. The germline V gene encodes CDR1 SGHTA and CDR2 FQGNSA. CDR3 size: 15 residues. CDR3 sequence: CASSYQSAGGEKLFF. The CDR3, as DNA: TGTGCCAGCAGCTACCAAAGCGCGGGGGGGGAAAAACTGTTTTTT.

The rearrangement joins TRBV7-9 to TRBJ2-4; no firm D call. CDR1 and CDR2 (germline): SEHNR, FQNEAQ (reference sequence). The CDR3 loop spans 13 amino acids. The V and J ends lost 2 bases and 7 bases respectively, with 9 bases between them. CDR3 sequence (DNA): TGTGCCAGCAGCTTATACGGGCGGAACATTCAGTACTTC. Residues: CASSLYGRNIQYF.

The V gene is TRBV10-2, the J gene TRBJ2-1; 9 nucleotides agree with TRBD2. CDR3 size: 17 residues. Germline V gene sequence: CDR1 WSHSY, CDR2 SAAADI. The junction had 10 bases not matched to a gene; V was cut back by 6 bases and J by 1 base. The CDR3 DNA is TGCGCCAGCAGGGCAGGAGCGGGAGGAGGGTCCTACAATGAGCAGTTCTTC. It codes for CASRAGAGGGSYNEQFF.

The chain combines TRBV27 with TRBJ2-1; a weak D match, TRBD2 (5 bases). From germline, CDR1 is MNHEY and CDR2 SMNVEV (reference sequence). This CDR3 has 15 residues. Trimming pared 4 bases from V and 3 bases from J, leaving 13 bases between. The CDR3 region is CASSWEWPYYNEQFF. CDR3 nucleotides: TGTGCCAGCAGTTGGGAGTGGCCATACTACAATGAGCAGTTCTTC.

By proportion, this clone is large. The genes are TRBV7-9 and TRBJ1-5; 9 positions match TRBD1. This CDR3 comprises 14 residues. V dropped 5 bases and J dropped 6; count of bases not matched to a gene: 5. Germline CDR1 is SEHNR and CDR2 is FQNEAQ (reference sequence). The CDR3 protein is CASSEQGARQPQHF. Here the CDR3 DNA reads TGTGCCAGCAGCGAACAGGGGGCGCGTCAGCCCCAGCATTTT.

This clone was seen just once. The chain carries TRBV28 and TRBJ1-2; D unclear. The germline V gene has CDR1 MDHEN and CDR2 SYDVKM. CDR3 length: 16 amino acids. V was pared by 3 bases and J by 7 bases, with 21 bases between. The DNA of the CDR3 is TGTGCCAGCAGTTTCCCTGCGTCAGTTAGTTCCCGTGGCTACACCTTC. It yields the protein CASSFPASVSSRGYTF.

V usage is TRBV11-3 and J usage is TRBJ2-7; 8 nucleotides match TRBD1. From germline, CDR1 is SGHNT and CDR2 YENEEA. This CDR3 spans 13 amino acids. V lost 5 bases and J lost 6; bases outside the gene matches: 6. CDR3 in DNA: TGTGCCAGCAGCGCGACAGGGGACGGCGAGCAGTACTTC. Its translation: CASSATGDGEQYF.

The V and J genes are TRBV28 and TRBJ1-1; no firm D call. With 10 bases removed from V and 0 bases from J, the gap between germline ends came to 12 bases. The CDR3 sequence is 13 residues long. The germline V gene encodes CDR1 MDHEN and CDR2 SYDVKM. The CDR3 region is CATGGVMNTEAFF. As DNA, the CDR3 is TGTGCCACCGGAGGAGTAATGAACACTGAAGCTTTCTTT.

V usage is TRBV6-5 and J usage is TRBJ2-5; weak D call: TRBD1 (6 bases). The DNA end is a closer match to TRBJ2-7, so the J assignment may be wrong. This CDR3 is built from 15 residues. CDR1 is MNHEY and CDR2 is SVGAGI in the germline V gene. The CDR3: CASSYARGLSYEQYF. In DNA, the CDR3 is TGTGCCAGCAGTTACGCCAGGGGCCTCTCCTACGAGCAGTACTTC.